This TCR beta chain appears in the sequencing data of a study of T cells in Graves' hyperthyroidism and ophthalmopathy. PBMCs stemmed from over 7.5 ml fresh peripheral blood. CDR3 size: 16 residues. J lost 2 bases, V lost 6 bases, and 11 bases had no gene match. CDR1 is MGHRA, CDR2 YSYEKL, per germline. RNA transcripts provided the source from which TCR beta CDR3 regions were amplified. The TCR CDR3 first-round RT-PCR relied on the HTBI primer set. TCRdb ran MiXCR on the multiplex PCR reads and lists one entry per CDR3 protein. The top ten hold 9.5% to 13% of the sample, which has more than 650,000 distinct CDR3 sequences, about 14% seen once.

The clonotype comes from a woman in her late teens or twenties with Graves' hyperthyroidism. The sequenced sample was blood. V is TRBV4-1 and J is TRBJ1-2; TRBD1 matches 8 bases. The CDR3 reads CASRPIRGRLNYGYTF. In DNA, the CDR3 is TGCGCCAGCAGACCTATCAGGGGGCGCCTAAACTATGGCTACACCTTC.